A selection of T cell receptor beta chains follows, all from one sample in a study of regulatory T cells in long-lasting Graves disease. TCRdb reprocessed the multiplex PCR reads with MiXCR, giving one entry per CDR3 protein. The top ten clones hold around 24% of a sample with a few hundred thousand distinct CDR3 sequences, around 20% of them seen once. The specimen comprised peripheral blood mononuclear cells (PBMCs), sampled when the disease was refractory, from a patient treated with antithyroid drugs. These TCRs come from a female donor with Graves disease. CDR3s include the opening cysteine and the closing phenylalanine or tryptophan. D genes are given only for firm matches. The size field is filled for only some rows; it gives once, few, many or a size class.

>TRBJ2-3|.|TRBV29-1|.
CSLMADTQYF
TGCAGCCTGATGGCAGATACGCAGTATTTT
>TRBJ1-5|few|TRBV3-1|.
CASSQDLESSRPQHF
TGTGCCAGCAGCCAAGACCTGGAAAGTTCTCGGCCCCAGCATTTT
>TRBJ1-5|many|TRBV7-2|.
CASSLVPGAGVPQHF
TGTGCCAGCAGCTTAGTACCTGGCGCAGGGGTGCCCCAGCATTTT
>TRBJ2-5|.|TRBV4-3|.
CASSQDSGAGETQYF
TGCGCCAGCAGCCAAGATTCGGGGGCCGGGGAGACCCAGTACTTC
>TRBJ2-4|few|TRBV5-1|TRBD1
CASSGGTGGAYDIQYF
TGCGCCAGCAGCGGTGGGACAGGGGGCGCGTATGACATTCAGTACTTC
>TRBJ1-2|.|TRBV3-1|.
CASSQGTAGYTF
TGTGCCAGCAGCCAAGGGACAGCTGGCTACACCTTC
>TRBJ2-7|many|TRBV28|TRBD2
CASSSRLSGRASYEQYF
TGTGCCAGCAGTTCCCGATTAAGCGGGAGGGCGTCCTACGAGCAGTACTTC
>TRBJ2-1|.|TRBV5-1|TRBD2
CASSSNSGTSGRNEQFF
TGCGCCAGCAGCTCGAATTCCGGGACTAGCGGGAGAAATGAGCAGTTCTTC
>TRBJ1-1|many|TRBV9|.
CASGAGMNTEAFF
TGTGCCAGCGGTGCAGGTATGAACACTGAAGCTTTCTTT
>TRBJ2-7|.|TRBV5-1|.
CASSLETAEQYF
TGCGCCAGCAGCTTGGAAACAGCCGAGCAGTACTTC
>TRBJ2-4|.|TRBV30|.
CAWSVSPAKNIQYF
TGTGCCTGGAGTGTCTCCCCGGCCAAAAACATTCAGTACTTC
>TRBJ1-5|many|TRBV12-3/TRBV12-4|.
CASSSTGGDQPQHF
TGTGCCAGCAGTTCAACGGGAGGGGATCAGCCCCAGCATTTT
>TRBJ2-1|.|TRBV24-1|.
CATSQTQKEQFF
TGTGCCACCAGCCAAACCCAGAAAGAGCAGTTCTTC
>TRBJ2-2|.|TRBV7-2|TRBD2
CASSIGMAGGTGELFF
TGTGCCAGCAGCATAGGGATGGCGGGAGGTACCGGGGAGCTGTTTTTT
>TRBJ2-4|.|TRBV20-1|.
CSAREIRSRSGLVNIQYF
TGCAGTGCTAGGGAGATAAGAAGCCGATCGGGATTAGTAAACATTCAGTACTTC
>TRBJ2-7|few|TRBV20-1|.
CSATPRRSTYEQYF
TGCAGTGCCACTCCCCGGCGGTCCACCTACGAGCAGTACTTC
>TRBJ2-7|many|TRBV12-3/TRBV12-4|TRBD2
CASSPSGLVVEQYF
TGTGCCAGCAGTCCGTCGGGACTAGTAGTCGAGCAGTACTTC
>TRBJ2-5|few|TRBV7-9|.
CASSLEKVQETQYF
TGTGCCAGCAGCTTAGAAAAGGTTCAAGAGACCCAGTACTTC
>TRBJ1-1|few|TRBV10-1|TRBD1
CASRWTGEQNTEAFF
TGCGCCAGCAGGTGGACAGGGGAACAGAACACTGAAGCTTTCTTT
>TRBJ2-2|.|TRBV6-1|TRBD1
CASLDRGDTGELFF
TGTGCCAGCCTTGACAGGGGAGACACCGGGGAGCTGTTTTTT
>TRBJ1-6|many|TRBV2|TRBD1
CASTPPQGSDSPLHF
TGTGCCAGCACCCCCCCACAGGGGTCTGATTCACCCCTCCACTTT
>TRBJ2-7|few|TRBV25-1|TRBD2
CASSEGGRGEQYF
TGTGCCAGCAGTGAGGGCGGGAGAGGCGAGCAGTACTTC
>TRBJ1-1|many|TRBV6-1|TRBD1
CASTKQGLGTEAFF
TGTGCCAGCACCAAACAGGGGTTGGGCACTGAAGCTTTCTTT
>TRBJ1-5|many|TRBV7-8|.
CASSLDYAYQPQHF
TGTGCCAGCAGCTTAGACTACGCATATCAGCCCCAGCATTTT
>TRBJ1-2|once|TRBV6-4|.
CASSEAQRPLYGYTF
TGTGCCAGCAGTGAAGCTCAACGTCCTCTCTATGGCTACACCTTC
>TRBJ2-5|few|TRBV27|TRBD2
CASSREGWETQYF
TGTGCCAGCAGTCGGGAGGGCTGGGAGACCCAGTACTTC
>TRBJ1-6|many|TRBV6-1|.
CASRANQGSPLHF
TGTGCCAGCAGAGCTAACCAGGGTTCACCCCTCCACTTT
>TRBJ1-4|.|TRBV15|TRBD1
CATSRVRQGARKLFF
TGTGCCACCAGCAGAGTGCGGCAGGGGGCTAGAAAACTGTTTTTT
>TRBJ1-2|few|TRBV19|TRBD1
CASSPKGTGGSANYGYTF
TGTGCCAGTAGTCCGAAAGGGACAGGGGGCTCGGCTAACTATGGCTACACCTTC
>TRBJ2-5|few|TRBV15|TRBD2
CATSRPVAGGGETQYF
TGTGCCACCAGCAGACCCGTAGCGGGAGGGGGAGAGACCCAGTACTTC
>TRBJ1-5|many|TRBV2|.
CASSEDSYSNQPQHF
TGTGCCAGCAGTGAAGACAGTTATAGCAATCAGCCCCAGCATTTT
>TRBJ1-5|many|TRBV28|.
CANSGPGQPQHF
TGTGCCAATTCAGGGCCGGGTCAGCCCCAGCATTTT
>TRBJ1-1|few|TRBV2|.
CASRGEGGVVWRSTEAFF
TGTGCCAGCAGAGGGGAGGGGGGCGTAGTTTGGCGGAGCACTGAAGCTTTCTTT
>TRBJ1-2|.|TRBV3-1|.
CASFDFPYGYTF
TGTGCCAGCTTTGATTTTCCTTATGGCTACACCTTC
>TRBJ2-1|.|TRBV7-2|.
CASSLTAAWLGNEQFF
TGTGCCAGCAGCTTAACGGCGGCGTGGCTGGGCAATGAGCAGTTCTTC
>TRBJ1-1|many|TRBV12-3/TRBV12-4|.
CASSLREPSTEAFF
TGTGCCAGCAGTTTGCGGGAGCCGAGCACTGAAGCTTTCTTT
>TRBJ1-1|many|TRBV20-1|.
CSAREAGWTANTEAFF
TGCAGTGCTAGAGAAGCCGGTTGGACGGCGAACACTGAAGCTTTCTTT
>TRBJ1-2|few|TRBV18|TRBD1
CASSPGTGVLINGYTF
TGTGCCAGCTCACCAGGGACAGGGGTGCTTATCAATGGCTACACCTTC
>TRBJ1-5|many|TRBV2|.
CASGGDDSNQPQHF
TGTGCCAGCGGAGGGGATGATAGCAATCAGCCCCAGCATTTT
>TRBJ2-2|many|TRBV7-3|.
CASSSGISGELFF
TGTGCCAGCAGCTCCGGGATTTCAGGGGAGCTGTTTTTT
>TRBJ2-7|few|TRBV28|.
CASGHRDLSYEQYF
TGTGCCAGCGGTCACCGGGACCTCTCCTACGAGCAGTACTTC
>TRBJ1-2|.|TRBV9|TRBD1
CASSPQITGDRGYTF
TGTGCCAGCAGCCCACAAATCACAGGGGATCGCGGCTACACCTTC
>TRBJ2-2|once|TRBV10-3|TRBD2
CAAMGGVHTGELFF
TGTGCCGCCATGGGAGGGGTCCACACCGGGGAGCTGTTTTTT
>TRBJ1-5|.|TRBV5-1|TRBD1
CASRDRGTGNQPQHF
TGCGCCAGCCGGGACAGGGGCACGGGCAATCAGCCCCAGCATTTT
>TRBJ1-1|once|TRBV28|.
CASNSAGKTEAFF
TGTGCCAGCAATTCGGCAGGGAAGACTGAAGCTTTCTTT
>TRBJ1-3|.|TRBV29-1|.
CSVAWRGQGNTIYF
TGCAGCGTCGCCTGGCGGGGCCAGGGAAACACCATATATTTT
>TRBJ2-1|few|TRBV27|TRBD1
CASSWGTGSGGEQFF
TGTGCCAGCAGCTGGGGGACAGGGTCGGGAGGAGAGCAGTTCTTC
>TRBJ1-5|once|TRBV6-1|.
CASSRRTPYSNQPQHF
TGTGCCAGCAGTAGGAGGACACCTTATAGCAATCAGCCCCAGCATTTT
>TRBJ2-2|few|TRBV2|.
CASSETSEIGELFF
TGTGCCAGCAGCGAGACCTCAGAGATCGGGGAGCTGTTTTTT
>TRBJ1-1|.|TRBV27|TRBD1
CASSLSFRGLTEAFF
TGTGCCAGCAGTTTATCCTTCAGGGGGCTCACTGAAGCTTTCTTT
>TRBJ2-3|.|TRBV7-2|.
CASSSPRGRSTDTQYF
TGTGCCAGCAGCTCACCGAGGGGGAGGAGCACAGATACGCAGTATTTT
>TRBJ1-4|.|TRBV30|.
CAWKTQGMGNEKLFF
TGTGCCTGGAAGACCCAGGGGATGGGTAATGAAAAACTGTTTTTT
>TRBJ2-7|few|TRBV29-1|.
CSVLDSHYEQYF
TGCAGCGTTTTGGACAGCCACTACGAGCAGTACTTC
>TRBJ1-4|few|TRBV10-3|.
CAIRDSEGEGEKLFF
TGTGCCATCAGGGACAGCGAGGGAGAAGGGGAAAAACTGTTTTTT
>TRBJ2-7|few|TRBV20-1|TRBD2
CSAGSPGLAVYEQYF
TGCAGTGCTGGTAGTCCGGGACTAGCGGTTTACGAGCAGTACTTC
>TRBJ1-1|many|TRBV7-3|.
CASSQQGPNTEAFF
TGTGCCAGCAGCCAACAGGGACCGAACACTGAAGCTTTCTTT
>TRBJ1-5|.|TRBV20-1|.
CSAIRLPGSDQPQHF
TGCAGTGCTATTCGCCTACCGGGTAGTGATCAGCCCCAGCATTTT
>TRBJ2-5|few|TRBV18|TRBD2
CASSPRIAGEETQYF
TGTGCCAGCTCACCGAGGATAGCGGGAGAAGAGACCCAGTACTTC
>TRBJ1-5|many|TRBV12-3/TRBV12-4|TRBD1
CASSWGQGGNQPQHF
TGTGCCAGCAGTTGGGGACAGGGGGGCAATCAGCCCCAGCATTTT
>TRBJ2-1|few|TRBV20-1|TRBD2
CSAPSSGRWNEQFF
TGCAGTGCCCCCTCCAGCGGGAGGTGGAATGAGCAGTTCTTC